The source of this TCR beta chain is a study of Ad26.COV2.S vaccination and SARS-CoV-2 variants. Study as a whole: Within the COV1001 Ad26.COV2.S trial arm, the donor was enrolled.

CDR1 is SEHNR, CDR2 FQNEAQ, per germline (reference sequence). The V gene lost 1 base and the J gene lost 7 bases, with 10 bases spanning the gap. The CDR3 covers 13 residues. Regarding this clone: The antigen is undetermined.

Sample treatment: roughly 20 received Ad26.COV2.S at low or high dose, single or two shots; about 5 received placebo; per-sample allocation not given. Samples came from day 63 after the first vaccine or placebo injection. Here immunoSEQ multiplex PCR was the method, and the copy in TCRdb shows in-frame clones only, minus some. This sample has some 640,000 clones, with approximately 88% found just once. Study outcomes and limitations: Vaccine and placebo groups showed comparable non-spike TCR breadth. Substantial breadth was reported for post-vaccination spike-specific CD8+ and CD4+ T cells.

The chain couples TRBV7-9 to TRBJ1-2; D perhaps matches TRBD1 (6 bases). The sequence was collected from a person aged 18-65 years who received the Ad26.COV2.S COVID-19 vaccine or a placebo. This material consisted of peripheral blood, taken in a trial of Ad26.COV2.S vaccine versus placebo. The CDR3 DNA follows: TGTGCCAGCAGCTTAGTCGGGACAACTGGCTACACCTTC. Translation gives CASSLVGTTGYTF.